The T cell receptor (beta chain) described here comes from a study of identical twins. J was trimmed by 3 bases and V by 0 bases; bases with no gene match: 10. CDR3 size: 17 residues. Unique molecular identifiers were present on the cDNA, and a universal primer site came from template switching. TCRdb processed the 5' RACE reads anew with MiXCR; each CDR3 protein has one entry. The sample has about 660,000 distinct CDR3 sequences; 8.6% are singletons. Comments on this clonotype: What it binds is not known.

General study results and limits: A partial confounding effect on zero-insertion analyses could come from invariant MAIT and iNKT cells. Where out-of-frame alpha sequences were twin-shared, they showed excess low generation probability.

These data also formed part of another study, on yellow fever vaccine responses in identical twins.

The clonotype originates from a woman aged 18-29 years in good health. The sample comprised PBMCs. The V and J genes are TRBV12-3 or TRBV12-4 and TRBJ2-7, with 8 nucleotides matching TRBD2. CDR3 sequence reads: CASSLARLAGSGYEQYF. The DNA for the CDR3 is TGTGCCAGCAGTTTAGCGCGCCTAGCGGGCTCAGGCTACGAGCAGTACTTC.